These 10 T cell receptor beta chains share one sample of origin, sequenced in a study of human T cells and chemical hapten exposure. Sample time point: pre-sensitization, week 0. Treatment of the sample: therapeutic diphenylcyclopropenone sensitization with weekly scalp DPC. MiXCR was run by TCRdb on the RACE reads, yielding one entry per CDR3 protein. The sample has fewer than 300,000 distinct CDR3 sequences; over 7.5% are singletons. This specimen consisted of whole blood, obtained in connection with sensitization to the hapten diphenylcyclopropenone (DPC). Receptors were obtained from a man aged 18 to 30 with alopecia areata. Some clones in this sample may be carry-over from other donors' samples.

This clonotype was observed a few times. The chain recombines TRBV11-2 with TRBJ1-2; TRBD1 matches 7 bases. Unmatched junction bases numbered 6, after V lost 4 bases and J lost 4 bases. From germline, CDR1 is SGHAT and CDR2 FQNNGV. The CDR3 extends over 14 amino acids. CDR3 nucleotides: TGTGCCAGCAGCTCAACAGGGGATGGCTATGGCTACACCTTC. Encoded protein: CASSSTGDGYGYTF.

The CDR3 region is CATSREVGSNTGELFF. The CDR3 coding sequence is TGTGCCACCAGCAGGGAGGTTGGTTCGAACACCGGGGAGCTGTTTTTT. The chain carries TRBV15 and TRBJ2-2; a weak D match, TRBD2 (5 bases). Germline CDR1 and CDR2: LNHNV and YYDKDF (reference sequence). The CDR3 runs to 16 residues. Trimming took off 3 bases at V and 0 bases at J, with 11 bases between the two ends.

The gene calls are TRBV5-1 and TRBJ2-7, with a possible D match to TRBD1 (6 bases). This CDR3 has 15 amino acids. CDR1 and CDR2 from the germline V gene are SGHRS and YFSETQ. V lost 0 bases to trimming and J lost 3 bases, with 13 bases between them. The CDR3 region has the DNA TGCGCCAGCAGCTTGGAACGGGACACGCTCTACGAGCAGTACTTC. This translates into CASSLERDTLYEQYF.

The chain has TRBV12-3 or TRBV12-4 and TRBJ2-7, with D possibly called TRBD1 or TRBD2 (5 bases each). The V end was cut by 7 bases, the J end by 3 bases, with 7 bases between. The CDR3 runs to 11 residues. The CDR3 region is CASMGVYEQYV. In DNA, the CDR3 is TGTGCCAGCATGGGGGTCTACGAGCAGTACGTC.

Only a few counts were recorded for this clonotype. The V gene is TRBV11-2, the J gene TRBJ2-2, with a tentative D call TRBD2 (6 bases). The V gene lost 0 bases and the J gene lost 1 base, with 15 bases spanning the gap. The germline gives CDR1 SGHAT, CDR2 FQNNGV. CDR3 size: 18 residues. DNA for the CDR3: TGTGCCAGCAGCTTAGATGGAAGGGACTTGATGAACACCGGGGAGCTGTTTTTT. Translated, it gives CASSLDGRDLMNTGELFF.

The chain recombines TRBV5-1 with TRBJ2-2; D unresolved. The CDR3 covers 16 residues. The germline gives CDR1 SGHRS, CDR2 YFSETQ. V lost 0 bases and J lost 5, with 14 bases in between. CDR3 nucleotide sequence: TGCGCCAGCAGCTTGGAACTGACAAGACGAACCGGGGAGCTGTTTTTT. Translation gives CASSLELTRRTGELFF. Full variable domain (remainder filled in from reference TRBV5-1 and TRBJ2-2): KAGVTQTPRYLIKTRGQQVTLSCSPISGHRSVSWYQQTPGQGLQFLFEYFSETQRNKGNFPGRFSGRQFSNSRSEMNVSTLELGDSALYLCASSLELTRRTGELFFGEGSRLTVL.

There are a few counts of this clonotype. The chain recombines TRBV5-5 with TRBJ1-1; D gene unclear. CDR1 is SGHKS, CDR2 YYEKEE, per germline (reference sequence). The CDR3 has 11 amino acids. Between the trimmed V and J ends, which lost 1 base and 7 bases, there was a span of 5 bases. This CDR3 reads CASSLMGEAFF. CDR3 DNA sequence: TGTGCCAGCAGCTTGATGGGTGAAGCTTTCTTT.

This clonotype was observed a few times. The J gene is TRBJ2-3, the V gene TRBV5-5, with TRBD1 matching 9 bases. This CDR3 contains 15 residues. V gave up 4 bases and J gave up 4 bases; unmatched junction bases: 7. Germline assignment: CDR1 SGHKS and CDR2 YYEKEE (reference sequence). The CDR3 loop reads CASSTPTGGSDTQYF. The CDR3 DNA is TGTGCCAGCAGCACTCCGACAGGGGGATCAGATACGCAGTATTTT.

This chain connects TRBV24-1 to TRBJ1-5; D is unclear. From germline, CDR1 is KGHDR and CDR2 SFDVKD. The CDR3 has 14 amino acids. Trimming removed 5 bases from V and 6 bases from J, with 13 bases in between. The CDR3: CATSVSGAPQPQHF. Here the CDR3 DNA reads TGTGCCACCAGTGTTTCAGGCGCTCCTCAGCCCCAGCATTTT.

The genes are TRBV10-3 and TRBJ1-5; D is undetermined. Germline CDR1 ENHRY, CDR2 SYGVKD. The ends were cut back, 2 bases at V and 0 bases at J, with 11 bases in the middle. The CDR3 is made up of 16 amino acids. The CDR3 spells CAISEGGPLSNQPQHF. In DNA, the CDR3 is TGTGCCATCAGTGAGGGTGGGCCTCTTAGCAATCAGCCCCAGCATTTT.